This T cell receptor beta chain was sequenced during a study of blood T cell repertoires in COVID-19. In its sample, this clone was seen once. Using immunoSEQ multiplex PCR, the repertoire was profiled, and TCRdb retains in-frame clones only, with some absent. The sample consists of roughly 230,000 clones, approximately 82% of them appearing once. The clonotype was recovered from a man aged 40-49 years with active or convalescent COVID-19. Sequencing used peripheral blood.

The CDR3 reads CASRTGQGGNLNEKLFF. CDR3 bases: TGTGCCAGCAGAACCGGACAGGGTGGTAATCTCAATGAAAAACTGTTTTTT. The chain recombines TRBV28 with TRBJ1-4; TRBD1 matches at 8 bases. Germline V gives CDR1 MDHEN, CDR2 SYDVKM. This CDR3 contains 17 residues. The V gene end was trimmed by 6 bases and the J gene end by 5 bases; junction bases not matched to a gene: 14.